This note documents a single T cell receptor (beta chain) sequence. Antigen: not known. These data come from a study of cytomegalovirus exposure and HLA in healthy donors. Sequenced by immunoSEQ multiplex PCR; TCRdb stores in-frame clones only, minus some. The sample consists of around 200,000 clones, about 81% of them appearing once. Study observations and caveats: Later, an analysis found that TCR clusters from the first cohort tended to co-occur in the 90 to 150 validation repertoires. According to the study, 150 to 200 TCR beta chains were cytomegalovirus-associated. Per published reports, the classifier diagnosed cytomegalovirus status with high specificity and sensitivity. Most TCR sequences were seen very rarely across donors, but some public TCRs occurred in many.

There are 13 residues in the CDR3. Per germline, CDR1 SGHDT and CDR2 YYEEEE. V shed 4 bases and J shed 4 bases, with 12 bases lying between them. The sequenced material came from PBMCs. This clonotype was sampled from a woman aged 30 to 39 in good health and CMV-seronegative. The rearrangement links TRBV5-6 to TRBJ2-7; D is ambiguous. The CDR3 sequence: CASSPRPTYEQYF. The DNA of the CDR3 is TGTGCCAGCAGCCCACGGCCGACATACGAGCAGTACTTC.